These 11 T cell receptor beta chains came from one sample sequenced in a study of blood T cell repertoires in COVID-19. Here immunoSEQ multiplex PCR was the method, and the copy in TCRdb shows in-frame clones only, minus some. The data hold around 280,000 clones, with around 84% observed a single time. The sample consisted of peripheral blood. The receptors here all came from a man aged 70 or older with acute or convalescent COVID-19.

The genes are TRBV6-5 and TRBJ2-4, with TRBD2 matching over 7 bases. The CDR3 is made up of 10 amino acids. Trimming at V came to 9 bases and at J to 8 bases, leaving 1 base not matched to a gene. The germline CDR1 and CDR2 sequences are MNHEY and SVGAGI. CDR3 region: CASGRDIQYF. DNA for the CDR3: TGTGCCAGTGGGAGGGACATTCAGTACTTC.

There are a few counts of this clone. The V gene is TRBV6-2 or TRBV6-3, the J gene TRBJ1-6; D gene uncertain. Germline V gives CDR1 MNHEY, CDR2 SVGEGT. V shed 7 bases and J shed 5 bases, with 12 bases lying between them. There are 14 residues in the CDR3. The CDR3 nucleotides are TGTGCCAGCACCCCATCAGGAAATAATTCACCCCTCCACTTT. Encoded protein: CASTPSGNNSPLHF.

The sample holds a few counts of this clone. The chain couples TRBV21-1 to TRBJ1-6; TRBD1 is the table's D call, not checked against the DNA. TRBV21-1 is assigned pseudogene status. The CDR3 extends over 15 amino acids. CDR3 sequence reads: CASSKGGQYNSPLHF. CDR3 DNA sequence: TGTGCCAGCAGCAAAGGGGGACAGTATAATTCACCCCTCCACTTT.

This clone was seen once. The chain recombines TRBV2 with TRBJ1-6, with 8 bases lining up with TRBD1. The junction had 6 bases not matched to a gene; V was cut back by 4 bases and J by 10 bases. The CDR3 extends over 14 amino acids. The germline V gene encodes CDR1 SNHLY and CDR2 FYNNEI. DNA of the CDR3: TGTGCCAGCAGTGTGACAGGGGATGAATCACCCCTCCACTTT. It encodes CASSVTGDESPLHF.

CDR3 DNA sequence: TGCAGCGTTCCCGGGATCTCCACTGAAGCTTTCTTT. It specifies CSVPGISTEAFF. The chain combines TRBV29-1 with TRBJ1-1; D not certain. The CDR3 sequence is 12 residues long. The germline V gene has CDR1 SQVTM and CDR2 ANQGSEA. V lost 5 bases and J 4 bases, leaving 11 bases between the germline ends.

The chain recombines TRBV7-2 with TRBJ1-3, with 10 nucleotides matching TRBD1. The CDR3 runs to 16 residues. V dropped 5 bases and J dropped 4; count of bases not matched to a gene: 8. CDR1 SGHTA and CDR2 FQGNSA come from the germline V gene. The CDR3 bases are TGTGCCAGCAGCCAGACAGGGGGCGCGATCGGAAACACCATATATTTT. Translation gives CASSQTGGAIGNTIYF. Complete variable domain (other parts from reference TRBV7-2 and TRBJ1-3): GAGVSQSPSNKVTEKGKDVELRCDPISGHTALYWYRQSLGQGLEFLIYFQGNSAPDKSGLPSDRFSAERTGGSVSTLTIQRTQQEDSAVYLCASSQTGGAIGNTIYFGEGSWLTVV.

The V and J genes are TRBV5-4 and TRBJ1-2; maybe TRBD1 (5 bases). Trimming left V 4 bases short and J 8 bases short, with 15 bases between. The CDR3 extends over 13 amino acids. Germline V CDR1 and CDR2: SGHNT, YYREEE (reference sequence). CDR3 in DNA: TGTGCCAGCAGCACCAGCGGGGGGAGCGGCTACACCTTC. This sequence encodes CASSTSGGSGYTF. Together with reference TRBV5-4 and TRBJ1-2, the CDR3 gives the full variable domain: ETGVTQSPTHLIKTRGQQVTLRCSSQSGHNTVSWYQQALGQGPQFIFQYYREEENGRGNFPPRFSGLQFPNYSSELNVNALELDDSALYLCASSTSGGSGYTFGSGTRLTVV.

The sample holds one count of this clone. The chain uses TRBV6-5 and TRBJ1-3; 7 nucleotides align to TRBD1. The CDR3 runs 15 residues. The V gene end was trimmed by 6 bases and the J gene end by 3 bases; junction bases not matched to a gene: 8. Germline V lookup: CDR1 MNHEY, CDR2 SVGAGI. In nucleotides, the CDR3 is TGTGCCAGCAGAACAGGGGCCGGGGGTGGAAACACCATATATTTT. Translation gives CASRTGAGGGNTIYF.

The V call is TRBV4-3, the J call TRBJ2-7; D gene uncertain. The V gene lost 0 bases and the J gene lost 3 bases, with 9 bases spanning the gap. CDR1 LGHNA and CDR2 YSLEER come from the germline V gene. CDR3 length equals 14 residues. The CDR3, as DNA: TGCGCCAGCAGCCAAGATCACCTAGACTACGAGCAGTACTTC. It translates to CASSQDHLDYEQYF.

The rearrangement joins TRBV3-1 (or the pseudogene TRBV3-2) to TRBJ1-3; D unclear. The germline V gene has CDR1 LGHDT and CDR2 YNNKEL (reference sequence). This CDR3 region has 13 residues. The ends were cut back, 0 bases at V and 3 bases at J, with 3 bases in the middle. CDR3 residues: CASSQDRGNTIYF. The CDR3 nucleotides are TGTGCCAGCAGCCAAGATCGTGGAAACACCATATATTTT.

The chain combines TRBV5-1 with TRBJ2-2; D ambiguous. This CDR3 is built from 15 residues. The V and J ends lost 7 bases and 3 bases respectively, with 16 bases between them. In germline, CDR1 is SGHRS, CDR2 YFSETQ. The CDR3 is CASGDKTLYTGELFF. CDR3 nucleotide sequence: TGCGCCAGCGGCGACAAAACCCTTTACACCGGGGAGCTGTTTTTT. Full variable domain (rest looked up from reference TRBV5-1 and TRBJ2-2): KAGVTQTPRYLIKTRGQQVTLSCSPISGHRSVSWYQQTPGQGLQFLFEYFSETQRNKGNFPGRFSGRQFSNSRSEMNVSTLELGDSALYLCASGDKTLYTGELFFGEGSRLTVL.